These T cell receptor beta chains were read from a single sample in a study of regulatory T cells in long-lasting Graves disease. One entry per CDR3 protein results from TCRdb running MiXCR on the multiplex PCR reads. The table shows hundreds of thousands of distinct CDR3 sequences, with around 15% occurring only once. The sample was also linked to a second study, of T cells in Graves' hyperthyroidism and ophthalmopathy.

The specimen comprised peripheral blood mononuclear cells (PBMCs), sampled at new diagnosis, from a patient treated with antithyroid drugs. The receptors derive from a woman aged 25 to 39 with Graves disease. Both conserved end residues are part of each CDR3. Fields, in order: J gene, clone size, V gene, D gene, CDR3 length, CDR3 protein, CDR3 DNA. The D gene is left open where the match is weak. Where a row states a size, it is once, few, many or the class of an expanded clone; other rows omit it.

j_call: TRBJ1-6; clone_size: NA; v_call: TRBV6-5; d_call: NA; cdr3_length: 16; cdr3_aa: CASSYSKDTLTSPLHF; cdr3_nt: TGTGCCAGCAGTTACTCGAAGGACACCCTGACTTCACCCCTCCACTTT
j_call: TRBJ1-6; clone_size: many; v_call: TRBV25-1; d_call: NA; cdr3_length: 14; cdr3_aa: CASSDSGGGSPLHF; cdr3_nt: TGTGCCAGCAGTGACTCCGGTGGTGGTTCACCCCTCCACTTT
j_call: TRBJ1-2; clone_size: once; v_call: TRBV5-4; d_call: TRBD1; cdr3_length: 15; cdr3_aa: CASSSLPTGGRGYTF; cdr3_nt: TGTGCCAGCAGCTCCTTACCCACAGGGGGTAGGGGCTACACCTTC
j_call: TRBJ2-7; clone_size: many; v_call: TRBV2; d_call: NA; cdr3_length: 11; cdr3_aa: CASSEAVEQYF; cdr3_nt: TGTGCCAGCAGTGAAGCTGTCGAGCAGTACTTC
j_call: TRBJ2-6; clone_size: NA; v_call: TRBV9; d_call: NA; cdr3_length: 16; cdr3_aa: CASSVGAGTGANVLTF; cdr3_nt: TGTGCCAGCAGCGTAGGGGCGGGAACTGGGGCCAACGTCCTGACTTTC
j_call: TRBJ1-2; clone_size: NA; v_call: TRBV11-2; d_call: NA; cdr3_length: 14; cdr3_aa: CASSLDPFNYGYTF; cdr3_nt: TGTGCCAGCAGCTTAGATCCGTTTAACTATGGCTACACCTTC
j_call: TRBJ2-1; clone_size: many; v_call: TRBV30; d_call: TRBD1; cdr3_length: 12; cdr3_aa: CAWSVQGVQQFF; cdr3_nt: TGTGCCTGGAGTGTACAGGGGGTGCAGCAGTTCTTC
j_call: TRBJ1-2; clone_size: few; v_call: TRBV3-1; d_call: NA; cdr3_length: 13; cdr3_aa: CASSQKTGYGYTF; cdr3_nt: TGTGCCAGCAGCCAAAAGACCGGGTATGGCTACACCTTC
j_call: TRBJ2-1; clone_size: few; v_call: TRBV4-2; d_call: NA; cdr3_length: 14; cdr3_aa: CASSQGRSVNEQFF; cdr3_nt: TGTGCCAGCAGCCAAGGACGATCGGTCAATGAGCAGTTCTTC
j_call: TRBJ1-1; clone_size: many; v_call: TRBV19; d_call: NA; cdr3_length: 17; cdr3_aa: CASLWAGSNVWGGEAFF; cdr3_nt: TGTGCCAGTCTCTGGGCAGGGAGCAACGTTTGGGGAGGGGAAGCTTTCTTT
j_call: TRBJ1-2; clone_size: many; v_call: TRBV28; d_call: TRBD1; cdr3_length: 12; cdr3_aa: CASRLQGGGYTF; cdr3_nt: TGTGCCAGCAGATTACAGGGGGGTGGCTACACCTTC
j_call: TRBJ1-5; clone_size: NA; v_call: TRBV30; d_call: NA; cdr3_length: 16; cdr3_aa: CAWRPGDGGSNQPQHF; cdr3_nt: TGTGCCTGGAGGCCGGGGGACGGGGGTAGCAATCAGCCCCAGCATTTT
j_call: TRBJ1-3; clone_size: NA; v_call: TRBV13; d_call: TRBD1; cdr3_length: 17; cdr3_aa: CASSEAKYRGSGNTIYF; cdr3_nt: TGTGCCAGCAGCGAAGCCAAGTACAGGGGCTCTGGAAACACCATATATTTT
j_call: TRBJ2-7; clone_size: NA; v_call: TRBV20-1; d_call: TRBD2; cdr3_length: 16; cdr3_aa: CSARPMAGTTLYEQYF; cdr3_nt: TGCAGTGCTAGACCCATGGCCGGGACTACCCTCTACGAGCAGTACTTC
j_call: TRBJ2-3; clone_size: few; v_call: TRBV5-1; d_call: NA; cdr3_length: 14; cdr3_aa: CASSLGTRGDTQYF; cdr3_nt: TGCGCCAGCAGCTTGGGTACACGAGGGGACACGCAGTATTTT
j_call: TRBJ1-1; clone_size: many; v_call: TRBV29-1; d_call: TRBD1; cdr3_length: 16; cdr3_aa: CSVGGTGDFVNTEAFF; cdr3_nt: TGCAGCGTGGGCGGGACAGGGGATTTCGTGAACACTGAAGCTTTCTTT
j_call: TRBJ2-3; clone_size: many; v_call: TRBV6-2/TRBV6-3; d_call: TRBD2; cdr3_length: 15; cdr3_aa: CASSYGGSGRDTQYF; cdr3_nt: TGTGCCAGCAGTTACGGCGGGAGTGGTAGAGATACGCAGTATTTT
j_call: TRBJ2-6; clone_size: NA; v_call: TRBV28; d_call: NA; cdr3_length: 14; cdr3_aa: CASMVATGANVLTF; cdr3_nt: TGTGCCAGCATGGTGGCGACTGGGGCCAACGTCCTGACTTTC
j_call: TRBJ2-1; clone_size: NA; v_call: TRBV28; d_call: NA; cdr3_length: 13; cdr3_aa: CASSPITPNEQFF; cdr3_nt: TGTGCCAGCAGTCCAATAACCCCGAATGAGCAGTTCTTC
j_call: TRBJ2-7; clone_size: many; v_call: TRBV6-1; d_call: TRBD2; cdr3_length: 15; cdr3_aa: CASSQGVSGDYEQYF; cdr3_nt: TGTGCCAGCAGCCAAGGGGTTAGCGGGGACTACGAGCAGTACTTC
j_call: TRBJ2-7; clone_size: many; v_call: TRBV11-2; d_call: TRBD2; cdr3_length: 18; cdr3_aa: CASSSWETSDQLSYEQYF; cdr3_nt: TGTGCCAGCAGCTCTTGGGAGACTAGCGACCAACTATCCTACGAGCAGTACTTC
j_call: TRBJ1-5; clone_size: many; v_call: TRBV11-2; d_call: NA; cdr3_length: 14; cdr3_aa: CASSLAGGNQPQHF; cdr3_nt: TGTGCCAGCAGCCTAGCAGGGGGCAATCAGCCCCAGCATTTT
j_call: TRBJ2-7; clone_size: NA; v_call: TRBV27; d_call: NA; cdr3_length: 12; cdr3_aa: CASSLLPGEQYF; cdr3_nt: TGTGCCAGCAGTTTATTGCCGGGTGAGCAGTACTTC
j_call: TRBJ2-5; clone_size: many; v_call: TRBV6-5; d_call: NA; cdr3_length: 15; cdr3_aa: CASSDSGRRPETQYF; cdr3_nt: TGTGCCAGCAGTGACTCGGGCAGGAGGCCAGAGACCCAGTACTTC
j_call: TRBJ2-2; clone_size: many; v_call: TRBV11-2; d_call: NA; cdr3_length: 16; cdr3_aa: CASSLSGQVVPGELFF; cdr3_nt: TGTGCCAGCAGCTTGAGCGGGCAAGTCGTTCCCGGGGAGCTGTTTTTT
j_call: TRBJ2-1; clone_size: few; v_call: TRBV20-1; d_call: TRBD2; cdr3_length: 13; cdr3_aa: CSVRLADYNEQFF; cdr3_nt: TGCAGTGTCCGACTAGCGGACTACAATGAGCAGTTCTTC
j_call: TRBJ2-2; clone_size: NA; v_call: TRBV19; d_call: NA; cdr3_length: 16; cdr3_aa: CASSIWRDLLTGELFF; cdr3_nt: TGTGCCAGTAGTATATGGCGGGACCTCCTCACCGGGGAGCTGTTTTTT
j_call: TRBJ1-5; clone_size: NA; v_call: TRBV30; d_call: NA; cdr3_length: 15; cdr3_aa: CAWSLRSPSTKPQHF; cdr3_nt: TGTGCCTGGAGTCTCCGGTCCCCATCGACCAAGCCCCAGCATTTT
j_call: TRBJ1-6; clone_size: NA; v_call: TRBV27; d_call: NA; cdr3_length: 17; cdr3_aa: CAPKGPTDSPYNSPLHF; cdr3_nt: TGTGCCCCTAAGGGCCCCACGGACAGTCCTTATAATTCACCCCTCCACTTT
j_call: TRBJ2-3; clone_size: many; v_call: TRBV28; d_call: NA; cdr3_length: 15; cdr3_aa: CASGPSGSAKGTQYF; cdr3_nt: TGTGCCAGCGGGCCGAGCGGTTCAGCGAAGGGTACGCAGTATTTT
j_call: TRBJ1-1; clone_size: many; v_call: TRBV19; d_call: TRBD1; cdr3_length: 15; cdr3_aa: CASISRDRLNTEAFF; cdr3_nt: TGTGCCAGTATTTCTCGGGACAGACTGAACACTGAAGCTTTCTTT
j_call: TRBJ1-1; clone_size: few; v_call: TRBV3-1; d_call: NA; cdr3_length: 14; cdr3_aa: CASSLVESNTEAFF; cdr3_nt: TGTGCCAGCAGCCTCGTGGAGTCGAACACTGAAGCTTTCTTT
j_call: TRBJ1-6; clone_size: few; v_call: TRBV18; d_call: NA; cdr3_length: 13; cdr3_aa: CASYRGDNSPLHF; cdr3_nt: TGTGCCAGCTACCGGGGAGATAATTCACCCCTCCACTTT
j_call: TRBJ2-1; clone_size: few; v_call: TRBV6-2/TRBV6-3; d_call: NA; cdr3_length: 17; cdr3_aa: CASSGIFGTLRYNEQFF; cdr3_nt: TGTGCCAGCAGTGGGATCTTCGGGACCCTAAGGTACAATGAGCAGTTCTTC
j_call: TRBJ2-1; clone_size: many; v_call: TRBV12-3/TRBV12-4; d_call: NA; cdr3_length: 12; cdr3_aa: CASREGGNEQFF; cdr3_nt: TGTGCCAGCAGGGAGGGCGGGAATGAGCAGTTCTTC
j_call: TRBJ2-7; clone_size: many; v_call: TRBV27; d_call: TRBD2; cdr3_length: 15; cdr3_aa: CASTPLGSGSYEQYF; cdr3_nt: TGTGCCAGCACACCCCTTGGGAGCGGGAGCTACGAGCAGTACTTC
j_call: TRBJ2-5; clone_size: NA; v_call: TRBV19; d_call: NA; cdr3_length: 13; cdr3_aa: CASSPQHGETQYF; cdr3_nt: TGTGCCAGTAGTCCTCAACACGGGGAGACCCAGTACTTC
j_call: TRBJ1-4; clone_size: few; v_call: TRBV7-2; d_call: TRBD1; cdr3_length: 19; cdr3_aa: CASSLGSGTGYLANEKLFF; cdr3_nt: TGTGCCAGCAGCTTAGGCTCCGGGACAGGGTATTTAGCTAATGAAAAACTGTTTTTT
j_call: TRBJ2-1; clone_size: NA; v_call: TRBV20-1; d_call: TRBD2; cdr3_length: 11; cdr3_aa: CSAIAGDEQFF; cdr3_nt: TGCAGTGCTATAGCGGGAGATGAGCAGTTCTTC
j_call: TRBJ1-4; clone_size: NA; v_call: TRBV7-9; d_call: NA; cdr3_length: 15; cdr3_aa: CASSLYSLRGEKLFF; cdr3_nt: TGTGCCAGCAGCTTATATTCTTTGCGAGGTGAAAAACTGTTTTTT
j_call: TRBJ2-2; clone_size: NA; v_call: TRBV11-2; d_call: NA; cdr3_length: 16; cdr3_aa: CASSYDRRGNTGELFF; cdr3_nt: TGTGCCAGCAGCTACGATCGGCGGGGTAACACCGGGGAGCTGTTTTTT
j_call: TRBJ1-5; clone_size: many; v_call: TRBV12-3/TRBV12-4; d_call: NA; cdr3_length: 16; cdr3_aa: CASSFGAVDSNQPQHF; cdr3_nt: TGTGCCAGCAGTTTCGGGGCAGTGGATAGCAATCAGCCCCAGCATTTT
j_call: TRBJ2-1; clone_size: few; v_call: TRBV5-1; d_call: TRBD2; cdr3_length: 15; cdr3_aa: CASSATGGTSGSDFF; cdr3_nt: TGCGCCAGCAGCGCGACAGGGGGGACTAGCGGGAGCGACTTCTTC
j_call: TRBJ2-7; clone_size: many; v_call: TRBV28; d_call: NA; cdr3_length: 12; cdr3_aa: CASSLRPYEQYF; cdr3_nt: TGTGCCAGCAGTTTGCGCCCCTACGAGCAGTACTTC
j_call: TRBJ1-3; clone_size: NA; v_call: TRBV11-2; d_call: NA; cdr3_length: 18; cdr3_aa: CASSLQRSRGSSGNTIYF; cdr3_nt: TGTGCCAGCAGCTTACAGAGAAGTCGCGGTAGCTCTGGAAACACCATATATTTT
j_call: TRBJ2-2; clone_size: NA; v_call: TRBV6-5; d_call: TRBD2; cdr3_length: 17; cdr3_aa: CASSSLLAGVNTGELFF; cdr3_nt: TGTGCCAGCAGTTCCCTACTAGCGGGAGTGAACACCGGGGAGCTGTTTTTT
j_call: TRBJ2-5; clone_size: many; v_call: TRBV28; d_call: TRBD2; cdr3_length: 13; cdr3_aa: CASVLAGVETQYF; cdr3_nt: TGTGCCAGCGTACTAGCGGGAGTAGAGACCCAGTACTTC
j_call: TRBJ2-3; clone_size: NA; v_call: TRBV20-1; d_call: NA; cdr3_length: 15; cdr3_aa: CSARVGGPISDTQYF; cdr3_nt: TGCAGTGCTAGAGTAGGAGGGCCAATTTCGGATACGCAGTATTTT
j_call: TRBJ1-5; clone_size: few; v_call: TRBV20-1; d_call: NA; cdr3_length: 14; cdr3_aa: CSARPDYSNQPRHF; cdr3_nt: TGTAGTGCTAGGCCAGACTATAGCAATCAGCCCCGGCATTTT
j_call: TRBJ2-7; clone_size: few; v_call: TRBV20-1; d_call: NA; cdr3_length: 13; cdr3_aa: CSASPNRPYEQYF; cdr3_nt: TGCAGTGCTAGCCCGAACAGACCCTACGAGCAGTACTTC
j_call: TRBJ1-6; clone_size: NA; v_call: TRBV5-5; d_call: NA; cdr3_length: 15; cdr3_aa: CASSFKSGNNSPLHF; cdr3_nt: TGTGCCAGCAGCTTTAAGTCAGGGAATAATTCACCCCTCCACTTT
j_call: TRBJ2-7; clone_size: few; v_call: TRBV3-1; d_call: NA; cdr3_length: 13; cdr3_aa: CASSRSASYEQYF; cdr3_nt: TGTGCCAGCAGCCGCAGTGCGTCCTACGAGCAGTACTTC
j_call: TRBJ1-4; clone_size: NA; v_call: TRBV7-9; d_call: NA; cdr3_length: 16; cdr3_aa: CASSLESGLANEKLFF; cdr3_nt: TGTGCCAGCAGCTTAGAAAGCGGGTTGGCTAATGAAAAACTGTTTTTT
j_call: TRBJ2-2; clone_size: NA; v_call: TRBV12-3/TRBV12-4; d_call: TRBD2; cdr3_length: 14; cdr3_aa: CASATSGGTGELFF; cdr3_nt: TGTGCCAGCGCGACTAGCGGGGGCACCGGGGAGCTGTTTTTT
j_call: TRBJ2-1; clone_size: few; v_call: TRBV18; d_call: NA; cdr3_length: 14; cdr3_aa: CASSLFVKLNEQFF; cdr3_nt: TGTGCCAGCTCACTTTTCGTCAAACTCAATGAGCAGTTCTTC
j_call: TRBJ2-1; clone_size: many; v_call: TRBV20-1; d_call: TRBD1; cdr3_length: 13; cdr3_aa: CSAKRDRGYEQFF; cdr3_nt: TGCAGTGCTAAAAGGGACAGGGGCTATGAGCAGTTCTTC
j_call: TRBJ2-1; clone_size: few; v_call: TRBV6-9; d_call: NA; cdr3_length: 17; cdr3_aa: CASSYGAHRVGPSLEFF; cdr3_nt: TGTGCCAGCAGTTATGGGGCCCACAGGGTTGGCCCTTCGTTGGAGTTCTTC
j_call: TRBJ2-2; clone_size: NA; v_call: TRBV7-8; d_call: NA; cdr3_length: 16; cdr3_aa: CASSQEGFVGTGELFF; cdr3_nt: TGCGCCAGCAGCCAAGAAGGTTTTGTGGGGACCGGGGAGCTGTTTTTT
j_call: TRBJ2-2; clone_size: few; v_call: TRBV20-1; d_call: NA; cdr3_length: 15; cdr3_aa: CSAALGGPNTGELFF; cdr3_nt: TGCAGTGCGGCCCTCGGGGGCCCGAACACCGGGGAGCTGTTTTTT